This TCR beta chain was recovered during a study of cytomegalovirus exposure and HLA in healthy donors. The CDR3 sequence is 17 residues long. Trimming stripped 0 bases from V and 3 bases from J, with 14 bases between. CDR1 is SGHVS and CDR2 is FNYEAQ in the germline V gene. With 60 Vbeta and 13 Jbeta primers, the PCR was carried out. Measured with immunoSEQ multiplex PCR; TCRdb has only the in-frame clones, and not every one. Of 150,000 to 200,000 clones in the sample, over 75% were seen once. The V gene is TRBV7-6, the J gene TRBJ1-4; D possibly corresponds to TRBD1 (6 bases). Sequencing input: PBMCs. The TCR was taken from a male donor in good health and CMV-seronegative. The CDR3 region is CASSLAQGTGPNEKLFF. DNA of the CDR3: TGTGCCAGCAGCTTAGCGCAAGGTACAGGGCCTAATGAAAAACTGTTTTTT.